The clone carrying this TCR beta chain is a singleton in its sample. The V end was cut by 5 bases, the J end by 6 bases, with 11 bases between. This CDR3 is built from 13 residues. Germline CDR1 is MNHEY and CDR2 is SVGAGI. Followed longitudinally, the Seattle patients had been enrolled during active infection. The sample originates from a study of blood T cell repertoires in COVID-19. In the study overall: From T cells, B-cell-depleted T cells, or PBMCs came the material, which was cDNA or gDNA.

TCRdb's copy holds only in-frame clones and misses some; the assay was immunoSEQ multiplex PCR. The profile covers about 240,000 clones, with around 87% appearing a single time and 10% taken by the ten largest. Source material: peripheral blood. The chain carries TRBV6-5 and TRBJ1-3; possible D gene TRBD1, 6 bases. The sequence derives from a woman between 45 and 60 years old with COVID-19, enrolled during active disease. The CDR3 loop is CASSPTGINTIYF. CDR3 DNA: TGTGCCAGCAGTCCTACAGGGATAAACACCATATATTTT.